The 18 T cell receptor beta chains below were found in one sample sequenced in a study of long-term antiretroviral therapy in people with HIV. Sequencing used immunoSEQ v3.0 at survey level. Profiling relied on immunoSEQ multiplex PCR, and the TCRdb table lists in-frame clones only, not all of them. This table holds about 34,000 clones, roughly nine tenths found once. Specimen: unsorted PBMCs, collected 1.1 years after starting antiretroviral therapy. The receptors stem from a man aged 18 to 30 with HIV.

This chain joins TRBV25-1 and TRBJ1-1; weak D call: TRBD1 (5 bases). The ends were cut back, 9 bases at V and 5 bases at J, with 10 bases in the middle. The CDR3 has 11 amino acids. The V gene's germline CDR1 is MGHDK and CDR2 SYGVNS. The CDR3 here is CASRWGTEAFF. CDR3 DNA: TGTGCCAGTAGATGGGGGACTGAAGCTTTCTTT.

The chain uses TRBV9 and TRBJ1-2; D unresolved. Germline loops: CDR1 SGDLS, CDR2 YYNGEE. The V end was cut by 1 base, the J end by 8 bases, with 18 bases between. This CDR3 region has 15 residues. The CDR3 nucleotides are TGTGCCAGCAGCGTAACCCCCCATGGTTATGAGGGCTACACCTTC. Translating it yields CASSVTPHGYEGYTF.

The genes are TRBV30 and TRBJ1-5; no clear D gene. Germline loops: CDR1 GTSNPN, CDR2 SVGIG (reference sequence). This CDR3 spans 14 amino acids. Trimming took off 6 bases at V and 1 base at J, with 13 bases between the two ends. The CDR3 loop reads CACQTSQSNQPQHF. The CDR3 region has the DNA TGTGCCTGCCAAACGTCCCAGAGCAATCAGCCCCAGCATTTT.

In this sample, this clone turned up once. The chain has TRBV4-2 and TRBJ1-4; a weak D match, TRBD1 (6 bases). This CDR3 spans 14 amino acids. Germline lookup yields CDR1 LGHNA and CDR2 YNFKEQ. V lost 4 bases, J lost 4 bases, and 10 bases lay in between. The CDR3 sequence is CASSPGTINEKLFF. The CDR3 DNA reads as TGTGCCAGCAGCCCGGGGACAATTAATGAAAAACTGTTTTTT.

The V gene is TRBV18, the J gene TRBJ2-1; the D is unclear. CDR3 length: 15 residues. V was pared by 3 bases and J by 0 bases, with 9 bases between. Germline lookup yields CDR1 KGHSH and CDR2 LQKENI. The chain's CDR3 is CASSPHLSSYNEQFF. CDR3 coding DNA: TGTGCCAGCTCACCCCACCTTAGCTCCTACAATGAGCAGTTCTTC.

The chain recombines TRBV5-5 with TRBJ1-6; no definite D call. The CDR3 has 14 amino acids. V lost 5 bases to trimming and J lost 6 bases, with 12 bases between them. The V gene's germline CDR1 is SGHKS and CDR2 YYEKEE (reference sequence). This chain's CDR3 is CASRLTTGNSPLHF. Here the CDR3 DNA reads TGTGCCAGCAGATTAACGACCGGTAATTCACCCCTCCACTTT.

The genes are TRBV5-1 and TRBJ2-5, with 7 bases that match TRBD1. The J call could be wrong; TRBJ2-7 is a better fit for the DNA end. The germline CDR1 and CDR2 sequences are SGHRS and YFSETQ. The CDR3 has 17 amino acids. CDR3 protein: CASPMFGTDLTHYEQYF. CDR3 DNA: TGCGCCAGCCCCATGTTCGGGACAGACCTAACCCACTACGAGCAGTACTTC.

The gene calls are TRBV30 and TRBJ2-5; 10 positions match TRBD1. CDR1 is GTSNPN, CDR2 SVGIG, per germline (reference sequence). This CDR3 has 16 amino acids. The junction had 11 bases not matched to a gene; V was cut back by 2 bases and J by 5 bases. The CDR3 DNA sequence: TGTGCCTGGAGTCCAGGGACAGGGGTGGTGAGGGAGACCCAGTACTTC. Translation gives CAWSPGTGVVRETQYF. Supplemented by reference TRBV30 and TRBJ2-5, the full variable domain reads SQTIHQWPATLVQPVGSPLSLECTVEGTSNPNLYWYRQAAGRGLQLLFYSVGIGQISSEVPQNLSASRPQDRQFILSSKKLLLSDSGFYLCAWSPGTGVVRETQYFGPGTRLLVL.

The rearrangement links TRBV5-5 to TRBJ1-3, with D hard to call. Trimming left V 0 bases short and J 4 bases short, with 11 bases between. The CDR3 loop spans 15 amino acids. Germline lookup yields CDR1 SGHKS and CDR2 YYEKEE (reference sequence). The CDR3 DNA follows: TGTGCCAGCAGCTTGGAGTGGGCGCGAGGAAACACCATATATTTT. Protein sequence: CASSLEWARGNTIYF. Variable domain in full (rest from reference TRBV5-5 and TRBJ1-3): DAGVTQSPTHLIKTRGQQVTLRCSPISGHKSVSWYQQVLGQGPQFIFQYYEKEERGRGNFPDRFSARQFPNYSSELNVNALLLGDSALYLCASSLEWARGNTIYFGEGSWLTVV.

The chain combines TRBV28 with TRBJ2-7; TRBD1 matches 9 bases. This CDR3 region has 14 residues. CDR1 is MDHEN, CDR2 SYDVKM, per germline. V lost 8 bases and J lost 4; bases outside the gene matches: 9. The DNA for the CDR3 is TGTGCCAGCCGATCGACAGGGGGTGGTTACGAGCAGTACTTC. Translating it yields CASRSTGGGYEQYF.

The gene calls are TRBV10-3 and TRBJ2-3; tentative D call: TRBD1 (6 bases). The CDR3 totals 13 residues. Trimming stripped 4 bases from V and 5 bases from J, with 10 bases between. The V gene's germline CDR1 is ENHRY and CDR2 SYGVKD. The CDR3 DNA is TGTGCCATCAGTGGACAGGCGGTAGATACGCAGTATTTT. This codes for CAISGQAVDTQYF.

This clone was found a few times. The chain uses TRBV5-1 and TRBJ1-4; D is possibly TRBD1 (5 bases). The CDR3 loop spans 15 amino acids. Trimming removed 1 base at V and 5 bases at J, with 12 bases between. Per germline, CDR1 SGHRS and CDR2 YFSETQ. The CDR3 loop reads CASSLLGTPNEKLFF. The CDR3 DNA sequence: TGCGCCAGCAGCTTGCTAGGGACTCCCAATGAAAAACTGTTTTTT.

J is TRBJ2-2 and V is TRBV10-3; D ambiguous. V lost 4 bases, J lost 1 base, and 13 bases lay in between. CDR3 length: 16 amino acids. Germline CDR1 ENHRY, CDR2 SYGVKD. CDR3 bases: TGTGCCATCAGTGTTGGTAAGGGAATGAACACCGGGGAGCTGTTTTTT. As protein: CAISVGKGMNTGELFF.

The chain recombines TRBV9 with TRBJ2-3, with D possibly being TRBD2 (6 bases). The CDR3 consists of 14 residues. V was trimmed by 4 bases and J by 3 bases, leaving 12 bases between them. The germline gives CDR1 SGDLS, CDR2 YYNGEE. The CDR3 here is CASSFSGGTDTQYF. The DNA of the CDR3 is TGTGCCAGCAGCTTCTCCGGGGGTACAGATACGCAGTATTTT.

J is TRBJ2-7 and V is TRBV6-5, with D perhaps TRBD1 or TRBD2 (6 bases each). This CDR3 has 14 residues. Trimming pared 2 bases from V and 4 bases from J, leaving 12 bases between. Germline CDR1 is MNHEY and CDR2 is SVGAGI. The chain's CDR3 is CASSYGRRGYEQYF. CDR3 coding DNA: TGTGCCAGCAGTTACGGTCGGAGGGGGTACGAGCAGTACTTC.

The genes are TRBV11-1 and TRBJ2-1; 11 nucleotides line up with TRBD2. Trimming removed 5 bases from V and 4 bases from J; junction bases left unmatched: 7. This CDR3 is 16 amino acids long. In germline, CDR1 is SGHAT, CDR2 FQDESV (reference sequence). CDR3 bases: TGTGCCAGCAGCCCTCAGACTAGCGGGATGTACAATGAGCAGTTCTTC. This sequence encodes CASSPQTSGMYNEQFF.

The V gene is TRBV12-2, the J gene TRBJ2-2; no check of the table's D call, TRBD2, against the DNA was made. TRBV12-2 is shown as a pseudogene. CDR3 size: 17 residues. The chain's CDR3 is CASRLSRRGSNTGELFF. The CDR3 DNA follows: TGTGCAAGTCGCCTCTCTCGGCGGGGCTCGAACACCGGGGAGCTGTTTTTT.

The chain uses TRBV5-1 and TRBJ2-7, with 9 positions matching TRBD2. Trimming at V came to 2 bases and at J to 1 base, leaving 10 bases not matched to a gene. The germline V gene has CDR1 SGHRS and CDR2 YFSETQ. The CDR3 is 17 amino acids. The CDR3 coding sequence is TGCGCCAGCAGCTTTTTCTCAGGCGGGAGGGGGTCCTACGAGCAGTACTTC. Its translation: CASSFFSGGRGSYEQYF.